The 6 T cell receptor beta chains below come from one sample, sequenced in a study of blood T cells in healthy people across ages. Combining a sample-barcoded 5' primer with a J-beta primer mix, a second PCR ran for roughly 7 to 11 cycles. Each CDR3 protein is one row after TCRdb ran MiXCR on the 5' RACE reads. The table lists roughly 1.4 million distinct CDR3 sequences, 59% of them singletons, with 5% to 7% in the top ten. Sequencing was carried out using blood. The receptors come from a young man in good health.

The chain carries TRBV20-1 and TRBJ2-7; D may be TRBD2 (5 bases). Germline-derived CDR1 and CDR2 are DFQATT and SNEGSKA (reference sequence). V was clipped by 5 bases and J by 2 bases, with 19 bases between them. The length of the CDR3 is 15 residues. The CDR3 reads CSARQAGPNPYEQYF. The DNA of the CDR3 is TGCAGTGCTCGCCAGGCGGGCCCTAACCCCTACGAGCAGTACTTC.

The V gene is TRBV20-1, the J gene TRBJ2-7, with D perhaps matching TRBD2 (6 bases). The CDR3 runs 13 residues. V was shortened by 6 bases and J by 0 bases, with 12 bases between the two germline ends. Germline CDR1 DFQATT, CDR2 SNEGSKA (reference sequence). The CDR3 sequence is CSARDSYSYEQYF. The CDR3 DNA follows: TGCAGTGCCCGGGACTCATACTCCTACGAGCAGTACTTC.

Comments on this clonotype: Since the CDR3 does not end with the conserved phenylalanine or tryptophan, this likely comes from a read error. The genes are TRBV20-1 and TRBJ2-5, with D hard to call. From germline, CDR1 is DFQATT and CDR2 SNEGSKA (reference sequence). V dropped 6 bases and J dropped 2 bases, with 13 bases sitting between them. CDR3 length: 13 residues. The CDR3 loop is CSAEPGRQETQYL. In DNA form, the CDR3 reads TGCAGTGCAGAGCCGGGTCGTCAAGAGACCCAGTACTTA.

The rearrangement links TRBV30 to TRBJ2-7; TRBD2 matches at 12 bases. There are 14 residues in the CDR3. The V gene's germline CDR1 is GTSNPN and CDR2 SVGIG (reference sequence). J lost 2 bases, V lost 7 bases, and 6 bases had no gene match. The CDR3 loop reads CALGGLAGPYEQYF. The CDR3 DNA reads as TGTGCCTTGGGCGGACTAGCGGGACCCTACGAGCAGTACTTC.

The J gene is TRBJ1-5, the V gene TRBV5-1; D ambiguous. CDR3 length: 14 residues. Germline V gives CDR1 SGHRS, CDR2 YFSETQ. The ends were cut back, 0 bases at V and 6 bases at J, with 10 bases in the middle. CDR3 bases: TGCGCCAGCAGCTTGGCAGGCTTGGCTCAGCCCCAGCATTTT. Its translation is CASSLAGLAQPQHF. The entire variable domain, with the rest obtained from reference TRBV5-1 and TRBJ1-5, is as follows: KAGVTQTPRYLIKTRGQQVTLSCSPISGHRSVSWYQQTPGQGLQFLFEYFSETQRNKGNFPGRFSGRQFSNSRSEMNVSTLELGDSALYLCASSLAGLAQPQHFGDGTRLSIL.

The CDR3 spells CSARDRGSNNEQFF. CDR3 nucleotides: TGCAGTGCTAGAGATCGAGGATCCAACAATGAGCAGTTCTTC. This sequence joins TRBV20-1 and TRBJ2-1; D is unresolved. The germline CDR1 and CDR2 sequences are DFQATT and SNEGSKA (reference sequence). The CDR3 sequence is 14 residues long. The V end was cut by 0 bases, the J end by 5 bases, with 11 bases between.